This entry lists 2 T cell receptor beta chains sequenced from one sample in a study of blood T cell repertoires in COVID-19. The table came from immunoSEQ multiplex PCR; TCRdb's copy has only in-frame clones and leaves some out. Found here are 200,000 to 300,000 clones, about nine tenths of them singletons; the top ten hold 1.5% to 2%. Sequenced: PBMCs or T cells enriched from blood (not recorded which). The receptors originated from a man aged 40-49 years who had recovered from COVID-19.

This clone was counted a single time. The chain carries TRBV12-3 or TRBV12-4 and TRBJ1-6; D gene uncertain. Trimming pared 6 bases from V and 7 bases from J, leaving 10 bases between. This CDR3 has 13 amino acids. The CDR3 loop reads CASRPTGNSPLHF. CDR3 DNA: TGTGCCAGCAGGCCGACGGGGAATTCACCCCTCCACTTT.

The rearrangement links TRBV7-2 to TRBJ1-3, with D perhaps matching TRBD1 (5 bases). Per the germline V gene, CDR1 is SGHTA and CDR2 is FQGNSA. V lost 5 bases to trimming and J lost 0 bases, with 14 bases between them. CDR3 length equals 16 residues. CDR3 loop: CASSPPGGLSGNTIYF. The CDR3 bases are TGTGCCAGCAGCCCCCCGGGGGGACTCTCTGGAAACACCATATATTTT.